These T cell receptor beta chains were read from a single sample in a study of T-cell reconstitution after alpha-beta-depleted transplantation in children. Each CDR3 protein gets one entry after TCRdb re-called the PCR reads with MiXCR. The data show hundreds of thousands of distinct CDR3 sequences, roughly 17% seen once. This specimen was PBMCs from the stem cell graft donor, taken from the stem cell graft. Every receptor here comes from a human donor who donated a stem cell graft to a child with acute myeloid leukemia. CDR3s include the opening cysteine and the closing phenylalanine or tryptophan. The order of the fields is CDR3 protein, J gene, V gene.

CDR3: CSAVTSGVVETQYF; J: TRBJ2-5; V: TRBV20-1
CDR3: CATRDSRVATEAFF; J: TRBJ1-1; V: TRBV27
CDR3: CSVEVRGYTF; J: TRBJ1-2; V: TRBV29-1
CDR3: CATLRTEAFF; J: TRBJ1-1; V: TRBV12-3/TRBV12-4
CDR3: CASTLTGSKDTEAFF; J: TRBJ1-1; V: TRBV27
CDR3: CASSQGSINEQFF; J: TRBJ2-1; V: TRBV4-3
CDR3: CSAGHTSWAGTDTQYF; J: TRBJ2-3; V: TRBV20-1
CDR3: CASKTTGQNIQYF; J: TRBJ2-4; V: TRBV6-1
CDR3: CASSWTGNGYTF; J: TRBJ1-2; V: TRBV12-3/TRBV12-4
CDR3: CSSRGRVEDTQYF; J: TRBJ2-3; V: TRBV29-1
CDR3: CASGKNDPGLRDTQYF; J: TRBJ2-3; V: TRBV7-2
CDR3: CASSRGEFDYEQYF; J: TRBJ2-7; V: TRBV4-1
CDR3: CSARDQGRYTEAFF; J: TRBJ1-1; V: TRBV20-1
CDR3: CATTEGQGLQYF; J: TRBJ2-7; V: TRBV7-9
CDR3: CASSSDRRGYTF; J: TRBJ1-2; V: TRBV7-2
CDR3: CSAARAGQGMSPLHF; J: TRBJ1-6; V: TRBV20-1
CDR3: CASSLEQGAEAFF; J: TRBJ1-1; V: TRBV12-3/TRBV12-4
CDR3: CSAATGQTYNSPLHF; J: TRBJ1-6; V: TRBV20-1
CDR3: CSASGTSGGVANTGELFF; J: TRBJ2-2; V: TRBV20-1
CDR3: CASRGTDVYGYTF; J: TRBJ1-2; V: TRBV6-1
CDR3: CASSLYGYTF; J: TRBJ1-2; V: TRBV12-3/TRBV12-4
CDR3: CASRKGGLYEQYF; J: TRBJ2-7; V: TRBV13
CDR3: CASRPEGGGNTQYF; J: TRBJ2-3; V: TRBV7-9
CDR3: CASSLVDGPYEQYF; J: TRBJ2-7; V: TRBV11-2
CDR3: CSAEGAGAGYTF; J: TRBJ1-2; V: TRBV20-1
CDR3: CSARSGVFFSGNTIYF; J: TRBJ1-3; V: TRBV20-1
CDR3: CSSLGQGYNEQFF; J: TRBJ2-1; V: TRBV29-1
CDR3: CSVWAGGWSEQFF; J: TRBJ2-1; V: TRBV29-1
CDR3: CASSLSGGAGTGELFF; J: TRBJ2-2; V: TRBV13
CDR3: CASKSLDSNQPQHF; J: TRBJ1-5; V: TRBV27
CDR3: CSARGLAGPNEQFF; J: TRBJ2-1; V: TRBV20-1
CDR3: CASSHYDRANYGYTF; J: TRBJ1-2; V: TRBV7-3
CDR3: CSARDTEGNTEAFF; J: TRBJ1-1; V: TRBV20-1
CDR3: CASSFRGVKETQYF; J: TRBJ2-5; V: TRBV12-3/TRBV12-4
CDR3: CASRGQEMNTEAFF; J: TRBJ1-1; V: TRBV5-1
CDR3: CASIGGQVEAFF; J: TRBJ1-1; V: TRBV7-9
CDR3: CASSLGQGAGEQFF; J: TRBJ2-1; V: TRBV7-9
CDR3: CSALRGATSYQPQHF; J: TRBJ1-5; V: TRBV20-1
CDR3: CASSLYGTGSTDTQYF; J: TRBJ2-3; V: TRBV28
CDR3: CASSPRRGQGYNEQFF; J: TRBJ2-1; V: TRBV7-9
CDR3: CSAIDRGRTKNIQYF; J: TRBJ2-4; V: TRBV20-1
CDR3: CATMRDESSYNEQFF; J: TRBJ2-1; V: TRBV10-3
CDR3: CASSQDRGIYGYTF; J: TRBJ1-2; V: TRBV4-3
CDR3: CASSLKNTEAFF; J: TRBJ1-1; V: TRBV5-1
CDR3: CASSEYDRVYGYTF; J: TRBJ1-2; V: TRBV25-1
CDR3: CSVIGLAGELFF; J: TRBJ2-2; V: TRBV20-1
CDR3: CASSSSVGLAGYNEQFF; J: TRBJ2-1; V: TRBV7-2
CDR3: CASSLRLGGRPYEQYF; J: TRBJ2-7; V: TRBV4-3